The 8 T cell receptor beta chains presented below share a single source sample, sequenced in a study of blood T cell repertoires in COVID-19 (dated by TCRdb to about 2020). Libraries came from the immunoSEQ multiplex PCR assay. This is the immuneACCESS table as TCRdb keeps it, with only in-frame sequences that have V and J called. A part of the clones is gone; compared with another copy, unresolved V genes explain less than half, and the rest is unexplained. Across this sample there are around 250,000 clones, with 80% to 90% seen only once. The ten largest make up 1.5% to 2% of the sample. The sample taken for sequencing was PBMCs or T cells enriched from blood (not recorded which). The receptors come from a woman aged 45-59 years who had recovered from COVID-19.

The V gene is TRBV28, the J gene TRBJ1-2; a weak D match, TRBD1 (6 bases). Trimming pared 5 bases from V and 1 base from J, leaving 11 bases between. Germline CDR1 reads MDHEN; CDR2 reads SYDVKM. This CDR3 comprises 14 residues. CDR3 in amino acids: CASSRGALNYGYTF. CDR3 nucleotides: TGTGCCAGCAGTCGGGGGGCACTTAACTATGGCTACACCTTC.

The rearrangement links TRBV4-1 to TRBJ2-5; no clear D gene. The germline gives CDR1 MGHRA, CDR2 YSYEKL. The V end was cut by 1 base, the J end by 1 base, with 10 bases between. The CDR3 is 15 amino acids. Here the CDR3 reads CASSQGVAAQETQYF. The CDR3 DNA follows: TGCGCCAGCAGCCAAGGGGTAGCAGCCCAAGAGACCCAGTACTTC.

The CDR3 sequence is CASSLGASGNTGELFF. CDR3 coding DNA: TGTGCCAGCAGCTTGGGGGCTAGCGGAAACACCGGGGAGCTGTTTTTT. This chain uses TRBV5-4 with TRBJ2-2; 7 bases are a match to TRBD2. The V segment lost 0 bases and the J segment 2 bases; nucleotides outside the gene matches: 4. The CDR3 extends over 16 amino acids. Germline V gene data show CDR1 as SGHNT and CDR2 as YYREEE (reference sequence).

The chain carries TRBV5-6 and TRBJ2-7; TRBD1 might be the D (6 bases). The CDR3 has 14 residues. Germline CDR1 is SGHDT and CDR2 is YYEEEE. Trimming pared 4 bases from V and 2 bases from J, leaving 13 bases between. CDR3 amino acids: CASSDSGTTYEQYF. CDR3 in DNA: TGTGCCAGCAGCGATTCCGGGACAACCTACGAGCAGTACTTC.

V usage is TRBV6-5 and J usage is TRBJ1-4; D unclear. The germline V gene encodes CDR1 MNHEY and CDR2 SVGAGI. The CDR3 extends over 14 amino acids. Between the trimmed V and J ends, which lost 2 bases and 7 bases, there was a span of 11 bases. DNA of the CDR3: TGTGCCAGCAGTTACGGACGGGAGGGTGAAAAACTGTTTTTT. This sequence encodes CASSYGREGEKLFF.

V is TRBV6-5 and J is TRBJ2-1, with 10 bases matching TRBD2. J lost 10 bases, V lost 7 bases, and 10 bases had no gene match. The CDR3 consists of 14 residues. CDR1 MNHEY and CDR2 SVGAGI come from the germline V gene. For the CDR3, the DNA is TGTGCCAGCACCAATGGGGCTAGCGGGGGAGAGCAGTTCTTC. Its protein is CASTNGASGGEQFF.

The chain joins TRBV4-2 to TRBJ2-1, with 8 positions matching TRBD2. The CDR3 is 16 residues long. Germline V gene sequence: CDR1 LGHNA, CDR2 YNFKEQ. Trimming cost V 0 bases and J 3 bases; bases outside gene matches: 4. The CDR3 is CASSQDFGTSYNEQFF. CDR3 sequence (DNA): TGTGCCAGCAGCCAAGATTTCGGGACTAGCTACAATGAGCAGTTCTTC.

CDR3 region: CASSLGTVETQYF. DNA for the CDR3: TGTGCCAGCAGCTTAGGGACTGTCGAGACCCAGTACTTC. This rearrangement joins TRBV7-8 to TRBJ2-5, with a tentative D call TRBD2 (5 bases). The CDR3 has 13 amino acids. Trimming shortened V by 1 base and J by 5 bases, and 8 bases separated the two germline ends. Germline V gives CDR1 SGHVS, CDR2 FQNEAQ.